This T cell receptor (beta chain) derives from a study of OX40 agonist ivuxolimab in advanced cancers. Overall study results and limits: Doses of 0.1 to 3.0 mg/kg were accompanied by clonal expansion of CD4+ and CD8+ blood T cells by week 6. In general, CD8+ T cells held more expanded clones than CD4+ did, on average.

A word on this clone: Its specificity is not known. This is likely a read error, given that the CDR3 carries no conserved phenylalanine or tryptophan at its end.

TCRdb keeps only in-frame clones here, not all; method: immunoSEQ multiplex PCR. The sample shows around 100,000 clones, roughly 90% of them seen only once. CDR3 length equals 13 residues. V shed 9 bases and J 2 bases; nucleotides not matched to a gene: 6. CDR1 is MDHEN, CDR2 SYDVKM, per germline. The source was CD4+ or CD8+ T cells sorted from blood, collected in a trial of the OX40 agonist ivuxolimab. The receptor was derived from an adult with an advanced solid tumor such as melanoma, head and neck, liver or kidney cancer. The chain recombines TRBV28 with TRBJ1-2, with TRBD1 identical over 7 bases. CDR3 sequence (DNA): TGTGCCAGTTCGTTCAGGGGGAACTATGGCTACACCCTC. As protein: CASSFRGNYGYTL.